Listed here are 29 T cell receptor beta chains from one sample, sequenced in a study of CD8 T cells in Susac syndrome (dated by TCRdb to 2018 to 2020). Libraries were prepared through the immunoSEQ multiplex PCR assay. RNA was extracted with the RNeasy kit and about 0.45 to 1 ug was reverse transcribed using random hexamers. TCRdb reprocessing: public reads trimmed at Q25 with fastp, clones called with MiXCR, in-frame beta chains kept. Every entry covers one CDR3 protein and lists the most common genes and DNA from its rows. The sample table contains 70,000 to 95,000 distinct CDR3 sequences; only one count was recorded for around 94% of them. The ten biggest clones cover approximately 0.9% of the sample. Sequencing was performed on CD8+ T cells from PBMCs. Receptors were obtained from a human donor with Susac syndrome.

The rearrangement uses TRBV29-1 and TRBJ2-7; no reliable D call. This CDR3 spans 12 amino acids. The V gene lost 4 bases and the J gene lost 0 bases, with 7 bases spanning the gap. Per germline, CDR1 SQVTM and CDR2 ANQGSEA. The CDR3 nucleotides read TGCAGCGTTGCTTTCAGCTCCTACGAGCAGTACTTC. Its translation is CSVAFSSYEQYF.

The CDR3 bases are TGTGCCAGCAGCCCGGGACAGGGGTGGGAAAAACTGTTTTTT. Encoded protein: CASSPGQGWEKLFF. The genes are TRBV27 and TRBJ1-4; 10 bases align to TRBD1. The CDR3 totals 14 residues. Germline loops: CDR1 MNHEY, CDR2 SMNVEV (reference sequence). V lost 6 bases to trimming and J lost 8 bases; unmatched junction nucleotides: 6.

The J gene is TRBJ1-2, the V gene TRBV15; D perhaps matches TRBD1 (5 bases). The length of the CDR3 is 14 residues. Germline CDR1 LNHNV, CDR2 YYDKDF (reference sequence). V lost 0 bases and J 8 bases, leaving 13 bases between the germline ends. CDR3 loop: CATSRDSGLDGYTF. DNA for the CDR3: TGTGCCACCAGCAGAGACTCAGGGTTGGACGGCTACACCTTC.

This clonotype was seen more than once but under ten times. The chain uses TRBV27 and TRBJ2-3, with D perhaps matching TRBD1 or TRBD2 (5 bases each). CDR3 length equals 13 residues. CDR1 and CDR2 (germline): MNHEY, SMNVEV (reference sequence). Trimming stripped 5 bases from V and 0 bases from J, with 6 bases between. Here the CDR3 DNA reads TGTGCCAGCAGTAGGGACAGCACAGATACGCAGTATTTT. Protein: CASSRDSTDTQYF.

This chain joins TRBV5-6 and TRBJ1-2, with D maybe TRBD1 (6 bases). Trimming stripped 3 bases from V and 3 bases from J, with 12 bases between. The CDR3 totals 14 residues. The germline V gene has CDR1 SGHDT and CDR2 YYEEEE. The CDR3 spells CASSSMTGDYGYTF. In nucleotides, the CDR3 is TGTGCCAGCAGCTCGATGACAGGTGACTATGGCTACACCTTC.

V is TRBV19 and J is TRBJ2-7, with D possibly being TRBD1 (5 bases). CDR1 is LNHDA, CDR2 SQIVND, per germline (reference sequence). V was shortened by 7 bases and J by 5 bases, with 21 bases between the two germline ends. The CDR3 is 15 residues long. CDR3 nucleotide sequence: TGTGCCAGTACTTCGTCAGGAACCCAGGGAAACGAGCAGTACTTC. Translating gives CASTSSGTQGNEQYF.

The count of this clonotype is one. This rearrangement joins TRBV5-6 to TRBJ1-5; 7 bases match TRBD1. CDR1 and CDR2 (germline): SGHDT, YYEEEE. The trim removed 7 bases at V and 1 base at J, leaving 5 bases unmatched. This CDR3 is 14 amino acids long. The CDR3 protein is CASRPGGSNQPQHF. The CDR3 DNA sequence: TGTGCCAGCCGCCCAGGGGGAAGCAATCAGCCCCAGCATTTT.

The chain joins TRBV7-2 to TRBJ2-3; a possible D gene is TRBD1 (5 bases). The CDR3 spans 16 residues. V lost 1 base to trimming and J lost 2 bases, with 13 bases between them. Germline V lookup: CDR1 SGHTA, CDR2 FQGNSA. CDR3 sequence: CASSLGVRATTDTQYF. DNA of the CDR3: TGTGCCAGCAGCTTAGGGGTCAGGGCGACCACAGATACGCAGTATTTT.

V gene TRBV30 combines with J gene TRBJ1-5, with 7 bases that match TRBD1. The CDR3 is 15 amino acids. Germline CDR1 reads GTSNPN; CDR2 reads SVGIG (reference sequence). V shed 0 bases, J shed 4 bases, and the junction held 6 bases outside the gene matches. This CDR3 reads CAWSVRQGGNQPQHF. DNA of the CDR3: TGTGCCTGGAGTGTACGACAGGGTGGAAATCAGCCCCAGCATTTT.

The chain links TRBV9 to TRBJ2-1; TRBD2 aligns across 9 bases. V was pared by 3 bases and J by 3 bases, with 10 bases of the junction left unmatched. Germline V gene data show CDR1 as SGDLS and CDR2 as YYNGEE. The CDR3 length is 17 residues. The CDR3 protein is CASSENTQREVYNEQFF. The CDR3 coding sequence is TGTGCCAGCAGCGAGAACACCCAGCGGGAGGTCTACAATGAGCAGTTCTTC.

This chain connects TRBV7-9 to TRBJ2-7, with D perhaps TRBD2 (5 bases). CDR1 and CDR2 (germline): SEHNR, FQNEAQ (reference sequence). V was shortened by 1 base and J by 1 base, with 14 bases between the two germline ends. CDR3 length: 16 residues. Here the CDR3 reads CASSLGEISGSYEQYF. CDR3 nucleotides: TGTGCCAGCAGCTTAGGCGAAATAAGCGGTTCCTACGAGCAGTACTTC.

This rearrangement joins TRBV28 to TRBJ2-7, with a possible D match to TRBD1 (6 bases). The CDR3 consists of 16 residues. Trimming took 2 bases from V and 3 from J, leaving 17 bases between them. From germline, CDR1 is MDHEN and CDR2 SYDVKM. The CDR3 DNA is TGTGCCAGCAGTTTAGTCGAGGGGGAGAATTTCTACGAGCAGTACTTC. Amino acids: CASSLVEGENFYEQYF.

The V gene is TRBV5-4, the J gene TRBJ2-3; 12 nucleotides match TRBD1. CDR3 length equals 15 residues. Germline lookup yields CDR1 SGHNT and CDR2 YYREEE (reference sequence). V was pared by 5 bases and J by 4 bases, with 5 bases of the junction left unmatched. The CDR3 sequence: CASRPGTGGADTQYF. The CDR3 coding sequence is TGTGCCAGCAGACCCGGGACAGGGGGCGCAGATACGCAGTATTTT.

The chain joins TRBV18 to TRBJ2-5, with 8 bases identical to TRBD2. Germline trimming cut 1 base from V and 1 base from J; bases unmatched to any gene: 11. Germline lookup yields CDR1 KGHSH and CDR2 LQKENI. The CDR3 is 18 residues long. The CDR3 region is CASSPLETGLDLQETQYF. The CDR3 DNA reads TGTGCCAGCTCACCACTTGAGACGGGACTAGACCTCCAAGAGACCCAGTACTTC.

The CDR3 loop is CASSRSTTDTQYF. CDR3 in DNA: TGTGCCAGCAGCCGAAGCACCACAGATACGCAGTATTTT. This chain connects TRBV5-6 to TRBJ2-3; D is unclear. Germline loops: CDR1 SGHDT, CDR2 YYEEEE. V was pared by 4 bases and J by 2 bases, with 8 bases between. This CDR3 comprises 13 residues.

This clonotype was counted only a few times. The V call is TRBV4-1, the J call TRBJ2-7; a possible D gene is TRBD2 (5 bases). Per the germline V gene, CDR1 is MGHRA and CDR2 is YSYEKL. V lost 1 base and J 1 base, leaving 11 bases between the germline ends. This CDR3 has 15 residues. The CDR3 coding sequence is TGCGCCAGCAGCCAAGTCGCTGACTATTCCTACGAGCAGTACTTC. As protein: CASSQVADYSYEQYF.

The gene calls are TRBV6-5 and TRBJ2-7, with D perhaps TRBD2 (5 bases). Germline V gives CDR1 MNHEY, CDR2 SVGAGI. V lost 5 bases, J lost 3 bases, and 14 bases lay in between. This CDR3 comprises 14 residues. CDR3 loop: CASSPRGAFYEQYF. CDR3 in DNA: TGTGCCAGCAGTCCCCGGGGAGCGTTCTACGAGCAGTACTTC.

V usage is TRBV5-4 and J usage is TRBJ2-7; 7 bases are shared with TRBD1. With 10 bases clipped from V and 3 bases from J, the junction kept 10 bases outside the gene matches. Germline CDR1 is SGHNT and CDR2 is YYREEE (reference sequence). The CDR3 is 13 amino acids. CDR3 region: CASSLDRSYEQYF. Written as DNA, the CDR3 is TGTGCCTCCTCCCTGGACAGGAGCTACGAGCAGTACTTC.

The chain links TRBV28 to TRBJ1-6, with unresolved D. Germline values: CDR1 MDHEN, CDR2 SYDVKM. The germline V and J ends were trimmed by 7 bases and 9 bases, with 16 bases remaining between them. The CDR3 extends over 14 amino acids. The CDR3 spells CASTLPRQASPLHF. DNA of the CDR3: TGTGCCAGCACCCTCCCCAGGCAGGCTTCACCCCTCCACTTT.

For this clonotype: It is likely a read error, because the conserved phenylalanine at the end of the CDR3 is missing. The chain employs TRBV19 and TRBJ2-5, with 8 bases that match TRBD2. CDR3 size: 14 residues. After removal of 7 bases from V and 0 bases from J, the junction contained 4 bases not matched to a gene. In germline, CDR1 is LNHDA, CDR2 SQIVND (reference sequence). The DNA of the CDR3 is TGTGCCAGTAACGACGGGAGGGACCAAGAGACCCAGTACCTC. This gives the protein CASNDGRDQETQYL.

This chain uses TRBV2 with TRBJ2-7; 7 bases line up with TRBD2. There are 13 residues in the CDR3. V lost 2 bases and J lost 4; bases outside the gene matches: 2. Germline V gene lookup returns CDR1 SNHLY and CDR2 FYNNEI. The CDR3 bases are TGTGCCAGCAGTGAATTGGGAGGGTACGAGCAGTACTTC. Translating gives CASSELGGYEQYF.

A single count supports this clonotype. The V gene is TRBV7-2, the J gene TRBJ2-1; tentatively, D is TRBD1 (5 bases). Trimming took off 6 bases at V and 0 bases at J, with 12 bases between the two ends. The germline V gene has CDR1 SGHTA and CDR2 FQGNSA. The CDR3 sequence is 15 residues long. The CDR3 nucleotides read TGTGCCAGCAGAAGTGGGGCAGACTCCTACAATGAGCAGTTCTTC. Its translation: CASRSGADSYNEQFF.

This clonotype was detected a few times. This chain connects TRBV6-6 to TRBJ2-1; no definite D call. The V and J ends lost 2 bases and 6 bases respectively, with 14 bases between them. CDR3 length: 15 amino acids. Germline V gene lookup returns CDR1 MNHNY and CDR2 SVGAGI (reference sequence). This CDR3 reads CASSYGKGSINEQFF. The CDR3 DNA is TGTGCCAGCAGTTACGGAAAAGGGTCTATCAATGAGCAGTTCTTC.

This sequence joins TRBV28 and TRBJ1-2, with D possibly being TRBD1 (6 bases). This CDR3 region has 14 residues. Trimming removed 8 bases from V and 6 bases from J, with 19 bases in between. Germline assignment: CDR1 MDHEN and CDR2 SYDVKM. The CDR3 protein is CASGLGGPADGYTF. The CDR3 nucleotides are TGTGCCAGCGGCCTTGGGGGGCCAGCGGATGGCTACACCTTC.

V usage is TRBV5-6 and J usage is TRBJ1-1; TRBD1 is a possible D gene (5 bases). Per the germline V gene, CDR1 is SGHDT and CDR2 is YYEEEE. CDR3 length equals 17 residues. Between the trimmed V and J ends, which lost 4 bases and 2 bases, there was a span of 21 bases. For the CDR3, the DNA is TGTGCCAGCAGCCAGACACCGCCGGGGCCACTTAACACTGAAGCTTTCTTT. This gives the protein CASSQTPPGPLNTEAFF.

This clonotype was counted between two and nine times. The chain uses TRBV3-1 and TRBJ2-1; D call uncertain. This CDR3 is built from 13 residues. Trimming stripped 1 base from V and 4 bases from J, with 5 bases between. CDR1 is LGHDT, CDR2 YNNKEL, per germline (reference sequence). The DNA for the CDR3 is TGTGCCAGCAGCCAAGTCGGGTACAATGAGCAGTTCTTC. It translates to CASSQVGYNEQFF.

This chain joins TRBV10-3 and TRBJ1-5, with D hard to call. CDR3 length: 12 residues. Per germline, CDR1 ENHRY and CDR2 SYGVKD. V gave up 2 bases and J gave up 6 bases, with 5 bases separating them. The CDR3 DNA reads TGTGCCATCAGTGAGAAAAGTCAGCCCCAGCATTTT. Translating gives CAISEKSQPQHF.

This clonotype appeared a few times. The chain is built from TRBV7-9 and TRBJ2-1, with TRBD2 matching 11 bases. The CDR3 is 15 residues long. Germline V gives CDR1 SEHNR, CDR2 FQNEAQ (reference sequence). The V and J ends lost 5 bases and 6 bases, in that order; junction bases with no gene match: 6. The CDR3 region is CASSPGTSGPNEQFF. CDR3 sequence (DNA): TGTGCCAGCAGCCCCGGGACTAGCGGCCCCAATGAGCAGTTCTTC.

The chain employs TRBV30 and TRBJ1-1; the D is unclear. Deletions cut 4 bases from V and 2 bases from J, with 14 bases between. Germline V gene data show CDR1 as GTSNPN and CDR2 as SVGIG (reference sequence). There are 14 residues in the CDR3. DNA of the CDR3: TGTGCCTGGAATATTCGGAGGGAAAACACTGAAGCTTTCTTT. Protein product: CAWNIRRENTEAFF.